One sample yielded the 25 T cell receptor beta chains listed below, sequenced in a study of human T cells and chemical hapten exposure (dated by TCRdb to 2020 to 2022). Libraries were constructed by RACE. Instrument on record: NextSeq 500. Using fastp at Q25 and MiXCR, TCRdb reprocessed the public reads and kept productive beta chains. Rows with one shared CDR3 protein collapse into an entry with the most common genes and DNA. This sample has over 300,000 distinct CDR3 sequences in its table, and around 5.5% of those were observed once. The ten biggest clones cover around 2.6% of the sample. What this sample's time point label stands for: pre-sensitization, week 0. Interpreted using the paper, the treatment or condition label stands for: therapeutic diphenylcyclopropenone sensitization with weekly scalp DPC. The sequenced sample was whole blood, obtained in connection with sensitization to the hapten diphenylcyclopropenone (DPC). These receptors all come from a woman aged 45-65 years with alopecia areata. Some clones in this sample may be carry-over from other donors' samples.

This clonotype was recorded at least ten times. V is TRBV3-1 and J is TRBJ2-3, with 11 bases lining up with TRBD2. Germline CDR1 reads LGHDT; CDR2 reads YNNKEL (reference sequence). This CDR3 has 15 amino acids. Trimming took 4 bases from V and 5 from J; bases not matched to a gene: 5. Here the CDR3 reads CASSPTSGGVDTQYF. Here the CDR3 DNA reads TGTGCCAGCAGCCCTACTAGCGGGGGCGTAGATACGCAGTATTTT.

This clonotype appeared many times. The rearrangement links TRBV29-1 to TRBJ2-1; D remains unclear. CDR3 length: 13 residues. Trimming took off 7 bases at V and 5 bases at J, with 15 bases between the two ends. Germline V lookup: CDR1 SQVTM, CDR2 ANQGSEA. CDR3 residues: CSGSPYKNNEQFF. The CDR3 coding sequence is TGCAGCGGGTCACCGTACAAGAACAATGAGCAGTTCTTC.

This clonotype was seen a handful of times. The chain links TRBV6-5 to TRBJ2-7, with D hard to call. This CDR3 is 14 amino acids long. With 0 bases removed from V and 4 bases from J, the gap between germline ends came to 10 bases. Germline CDR1 and CDR2: MNHEY and SVGAGI. CDR3 loop: CASSYSRSPYEQYF. The CDR3 region has the DNA TGTGCCAGCAGTTACTCGAGGTCCCCTTACGAGCAGTACTTC.

This clonotype was seen at least ten times. The chain employs TRBV5-1 and TRBJ2-5, with TRBD2 matching 8 bases. There are 16 residues in the CDR3. Unmatched junction bases numbered 9, after V lost 3 bases and J lost 2 bases. Germline V gene lookup returns CDR1 SGHRS and CDR2 YFSETQ. This chain's CDR3 is CASSWAGTRQQETQYF. Here the CDR3 DNA reads TGCGCCAGCAGCTGGGCCGGGACTAGGCAACAAGAGACCCAGTACTTC.

This clonotype was counted at least ten times. This chain uses TRBV12-3 or TRBV12-4 with TRBJ2-1; TRBD2 is a possible D gene (6 bases). V was cut by 6 bases and J by 5 bases, with 14 bases left in between. The CDR3 has 14 amino acids. CDR3 DNA: TGTGCCAGCAGCCCCCCGGGACTCCACAATGAGCAGTTCTTC. Translating it yields CASSPPGLHNEQFF.

This clonotype has more than one count but fewer than ten. This rearrangement joins TRBV29-1 to TRBJ2-7; 9 bases map to TRBD2. Germline CDR1 reads SQVTM; CDR2 reads ANQGSEA. Trimming cost V 7 bases and J 1 base; bases outside gene matches: 5. The CDR3 sequence is 13 residues long. In DNA form, the CDR3 reads TGCAGCGCTAGCGGGGTAAAGTCCTACGAGCAGTACTTC. Its protein product is CSASGVKSYEQYF.

This clonotype was observed at least ten times. This chain uses TRBV5-1 with TRBJ2-3; perhaps TRBD1 as D (5 bases). V lost 2 bases, J lost 1 base, and 8 bases lay in between. The CDR3 extends over 14 amino acids. The germline V gene has CDR1 SGHRS and CDR2 YFSETQ. The CDR3 DNA is TGCGCCAGCAGCTTCAAGGGGCGCACAGATACGCAGTATTTT. Its translation: CASSFKGRTDTQYF.

This clonotype was recorded a few times. A much more abundant neighbour one base away suggests this may be a read error. Written as DNA, the CDR3 is TGTGCCAGCAGTCCCCCCCAGGGGGTGAAGATCTTCGAGCAGTACTTC. It is translated as CASSPPQGVKIFEQYF. The chain links TRBV6-2 or TRBV6-3 to TRBJ2-7, with 7 bases lining up with TRBD1. Germline CDR1 reads MNHEY; CDR2 reads SVGEGT. There are 16 residues in the CDR3. V trimming: 5 bases; J trimming: 6 bases; junction bases outside the gene matches: 16.

The rearrangement links TRBV6-2 or TRBV6-3 to TRBJ1-5, with unresolved D. V was cut by 0 bases and J by 9 bases, with 6 bases left in between. This CDR3 has 12 amino acids. Germline assignment: CDR1 MNHEY and CDR2 SVGEGT. The CDR3 is CASSYSFRPQHF. Written as DNA, the CDR3 is TGTGCCAGCAGTTACTCGTTTCGGCCCCAGCATTTT.

This clonotype has only a few counts. The chain couples TRBV12-3 or TRBV12-4 to TRBJ2-3; D call uncertain. This CDR3 comprises 14 residues. Trimming took 1 base from V and 6 from J, leaving 11 bases between them. CDR3 region: CASSLGTVGDTQYF. In DNA form, the CDR3 reads TGTGCCAGCAGTTTAGGAACGGTGGGGGATACGCAGTATTTT.

This clonotype showed up many times. The chain employs TRBV20-1 and TRBJ2-2, with TRBD1 as a possible D gene (6 bases). V was shortened by 6 bases and J by 4 bases, with 12 bases between the two germline ends. Germline assignment: CDR1 DFQATT and CDR2 SNEGSKA (reference sequence). The CDR3 is 13 amino acids. The DNA of the CDR3 is TGCAGTGCCAATAGGGGGAGCACCGGGGAGCTGTTTTTT. Translation gives CSANRGSTGELFF.

This clonotype has a count of ten or more. V and J are TRBV7-8 and TRBJ2-7, with D perhaps matching TRBD2 (5 bases). V was cut by 0 bases and J by 4 bases, with 7 bases left in between. The CDR3 length is 13 residues. Germline assignment: CDR1 SGHVS and CDR2 FQNEAQ. The CDR3 DNA reads TGTGCCAGCAGCTTAGCGGAGGTTTACGAGCAGTACTTC. Amino acid sequence: CASSLAEVYEQYF. The full variable domain, in which reference TRBV7-8 and TRBJ2-7 provide the parts outside the CDR3, is GAGVSQSPRYKVAKRGQDVALRCDPISGHVSLFWYQQALGQGPEFLTYFQNEAQLDKSGLPSDRFFAERPEGSVSTLKIQRTQQEDSAVYLCASSLAEVYEQYFGPGTRLTVT.

The gene calls are TRBV27 and TRBJ1-4; D is perhaps TRBD1 (6 bases). The germline V and J ends were trimmed by 2 bases and 7 bases, with 14 bases remaining between them. The V gene's germline CDR1 is MNHEY and CDR2 SMNVEV (reference sequence). The CDR3 totals 15 residues. CDR3 sequence: CASSLTGRSGEKLFF. The DNA of the CDR3 is TGTGCCAGCAGTTTAACAGGGCGAAGCGGTGAAAAACTGTTTTTT.

This clonotype was detected a few times. This sequence joins TRBV27 and TRBJ2-1; D remains unclear. The CDR3 covers 15 residues. CDR1 and CDR2 (germline): MNHEY, SMNVEV (reference sequence). The V gene lost 3 bases and the J gene lost 2 bases, with 11 bases spanning the gap. CDR3 coding DNA: TGTGCCAGCAGTTTTATGGCCTTAACCTACAATGAGCAGTTCTTC. Translated: CASSFMALTYNEQFF.

This clonotype turned up a few times. This chain uses TRBV12-3 or TRBV12-4 with TRBJ2-5, with 9 positions matching TRBD1. This CDR3 has 14 amino acids. V gave up 5 bases and J gave up 9 bases; unmatched junction bases: 10. CDR3 sequence (DNA): TGTGCCAGCAGTAACATCGGACAGGGGAGGGCCCAGTACTTC. It yields the protein CASSNIGQGRAQYF.

The chain has TRBV6-5 and TRBJ1-6; possibly TRBD1 for D (6 bases). Trimming removed 5 bases at V and 5 bases at J, with 10 bases between. Germline V gene data show CDR1 as MNHEY and CDR2 as SVGAGI. The CDR3 contains 14 residues. The CDR3: CASSRQVHNSPLHF. CDR3 nucleotides: TGTGCCAGCAGTAGACAGGTTCATAATTCACCCCTCCACTTT.

This clonotype was detected a few times. The chain couples TRBV7-6 to TRBJ2-7, with TRBD1 matching over 9 bases. Germline trimming cut 5 bases from V and 6 bases from J; bases unmatched to any gene: 8. The CDR3 covers 14 residues. From germline, CDR1 is SGHVS and CDR2 FNYEAQ. CDR3 region: CASSLGTGRVEQYF. The CDR3 region has the DNA TGTGCCAGCAGCCTCGGGACAGGGAGGGTCGAGCAGTACTTC. The complete variable domain, with remaining parts taken from reference TRBV7-6 and TRBJ2-7, reads GAGVSQSPRYKVTKRGQDVALRCDPISGHVSLYWYRQALGQGPEFLTYFNYEAQQDKSGLPNDRFSAERPEGSISTLTIQRTEQRDSAMYRCASSLGTGRVEQYFGPGTRLTVT.

The chain links TRBV20-1 to TRBJ2-3, with D perhaps TRBD2 (6 bases). The germline V gene encodes CDR1 DFQATT and CDR2 SNEGSKA (reference sequence). The CDR3 is made up of 15 amino acids. Trimming cost V 6 bases and J 1 base, with 17 bases left between them. CDR3 protein: CSANTGSGGTDTQYF. The DNA of the CDR3 is TGCAGTGCAAACACCGGGTCGGGGGGCACAGATACGCAGTATTTT.

This clonotype was detected only a few times. The chain links TRBV7-6 to TRBJ2-2; 10 positions match TRBD1. CDR1 and CDR2 (germline): SGHVS, FNYEAQ. Unmatched junction bases numbered 10, after V lost 5 bases and J lost 4 bases. The CDR3 extends over 17 amino acids. CDR3 sequence (DNA): TGTGCCAGCAGCCATCCGACAGGGGGCGCAACCACCGGGGAGCTGTTTTTT. Amino acids: CASSHPTGGATTGELFF.

In this sample, this clonotype turned up many times. The chain links TRBV12-3 or TRBV12-4 to TRBJ1-1; tentatively, D is TRBD1 (6 bases). This CDR3 is built from 13 residues. V lost 5 bases and J 3 bases, leaving 10 bases between the germline ends. The CDR3 DNA reads as TGTGCCAGCAGTCTCGGGACACACACTGAAGCTTTCTTT. Translated: CASSLGTHTEAFF.

This clonotype was recorded at least ten times. The rearrangement uses TRBV7-8 and TRBJ1-4; no definite D call. CDR1 SGHVS and CDR2 FQNEAQ come from the germline V gene. V was cut by 1 base and J by 7 bases, with 4 bases left in between. The CDR3 is made up of 12 amino acids. CDR3 nucleotides: TGTGCCAGCAGCTTAGTTCCTGAAAAACTGTTTTTT. Translated: CASSLVPEKLFF.

This clonotype came up a few times. The chain has TRBV4-1 and TRBJ2-7; D remains unclear. This CDR3 spans 15 amino acids. Trimming took 1 base from V and 4 from J, leaving 14 bases between them. Germline lookup yields CDR1 MGHRA and CDR2 YSYEKL. CDR3 region: CASSQGPTSGYEQYF. The CDR3, as DNA: TGCGCCAGCAGCCAAGGCCCCACGTCCGGATACGAGCAGTACTTC.

V usage is TRBV12-3 or TRBV12-4 and J usage is TRBJ2-7; D not certain. The CDR3 consists of 11 residues. V was clipped by 3 bases and J by 11 bases, with 11 bases between them. This chain's CDR3 is CASSLDGQEYF. In nucleotides, the CDR3 is TGTGCCAGCAGTTTGGACGGGCAAGAGTACTTC.

This clonotype was detected a few times. V is TRBV4-2 and J is TRBJ2-1; 11 bases align to TRBD2. This CDR3 comprises 15 residues. After removal of 4 bases from V and 5 bases from J, the junction contained 4 bases not matched to a gene. Germline CDR1 LGHNA, CDR2 YNFKEQ. The CDR3 nucleotides are TGTGCCAGCAGCCCACTAGCGGGAGATGACAATGAGCAGTTCTTC. Amino acids: CASSPLAGDDNEQFF.

V and J are TRBV28 and TRBJ1-2, with D possibly TRBD1 on 6 matching bases. The CDR3 loop spans 14 amino acids. V gave up 1 base and J gave up 4 bases, with 10 bases separating them. Looked up from germline, CDR1 is MDHEN and CDR2 is SYDVKM. CDR3 coding DNA: TGTGCCAGCAGTTTATTCGGGGGCGCCTATGGCTACACCTTC. It encodes CASSLFGGAYGYTF.